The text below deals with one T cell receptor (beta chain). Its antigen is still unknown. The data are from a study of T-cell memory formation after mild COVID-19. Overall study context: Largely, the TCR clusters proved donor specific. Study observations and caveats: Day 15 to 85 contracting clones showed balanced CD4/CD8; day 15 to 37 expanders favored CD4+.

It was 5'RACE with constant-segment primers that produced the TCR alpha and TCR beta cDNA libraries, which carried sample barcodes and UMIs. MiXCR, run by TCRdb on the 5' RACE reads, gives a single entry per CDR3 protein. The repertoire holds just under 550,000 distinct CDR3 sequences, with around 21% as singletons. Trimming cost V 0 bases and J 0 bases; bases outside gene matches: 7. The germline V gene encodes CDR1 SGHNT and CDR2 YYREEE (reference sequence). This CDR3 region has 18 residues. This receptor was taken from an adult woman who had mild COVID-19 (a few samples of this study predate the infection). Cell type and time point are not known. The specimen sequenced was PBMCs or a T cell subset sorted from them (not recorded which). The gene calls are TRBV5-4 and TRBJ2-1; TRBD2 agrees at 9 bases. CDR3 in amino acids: CASSLEAGGGSSYNEQFF. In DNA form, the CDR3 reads TGTGCCAGCAGCTTGGAAGCGGGGGGAGGGAGCTCCTACAATGAGCAGTTCTTC.